One T cell receptor beta chain is described in this entry. Its target is not known. This sample is drawn from a study of Graves' ophthalmopathy and Graves' hyperthyroidism. Study conclusions and caveats: Ophthalmopathy cases were distinguished from stable hyperthyroidism by a 13-signature model, reaching over 85% sensitivity and around 81% specificity.

RNA transcripts were the source from which TCR beta CDR3 regions were amplified. HTBI primers primed a first-round RT-PCR, and a second-round multiplex PCR followed. TCRdb re-called the multiplex PCR reads with MiXCR, one entry per CDR3 protein. The sample has roughly 500,000 distinct CDR3 sequences; 13% to 15% are singletons. The diagnosis combined clinical symptoms, thyroxine, TRAb, thyroid ultrasound and orbital computed tomography scans. The V gene lost 5 bases and the J gene lost 5 bases, with 6 bases spanning the gap. This CDR3 region has 11 residues. From germline, CDR1 is KGHSH and CDR2 LQKENI.

The rearrangement links TRBV18 to TRBJ1-1; D not resolved. The clonotype comes from a woman aged 25 to 39 with Graves' ophthalmopathy. The sequenced material came from blood. The CDR3 coding sequence is TGTGCCAGCTCAACCCTTACTGAAGCTTTCTTT. It specifies CASSTLTEAFF. The whole variable domain, filled in from reference TRBV18 and TRBJ1-1, reads NAGVMQNPRHLVRRRGQEARLRCSPMKGHSHVYWYRQLPEEGLKFMVYLQKENIIDESGMPKERFSAEFPKEGPSILRIQQVVRGDSAAYFCASSTLTEAFFGQGTRLTVV.